The sequence of this T cell receptor beta chain was determined in a study of identical twins. Study findings and constraints: Compared with models, monozygotic twins showed more out-of-frame TCR alpha sharing.

There are a few counts of this clonotype. Antigen: not known. Template switching added a universal primer binding site, and final cDNA carried unique molecular identifiers. MiXCR was run by TCRdb on the 5' RACE reads, yielding one entry per CDR3 protein. Counted here are nearly 650,000 distinct CDR3 sequences, roughly 7.1% occurring once; the ten biggest clones make up roughly 1.6%. A further study also used this sample, focusing on yellow fever vaccine responses in identical twins.

The sequence derives from a young woman in good health. Sequencing was done on a sample of PBMCs.

In DNA, the CDR3 is TGTGCCAGCAGGCCAGAGGTGGCCGGGGAGCTGTTTTTT. This codes for CASRPEVAGELFF. The rearrangement joins TRBV2 to TRBJ2-2; no clear D. This CDR3 comprises 13 residues. V lost 6 bases to trimming and J lost 6 bases, with 11 bases between them. The germline CDR1 and CDR2 sequences are SNHLY and FYNNEI. The full variable domain, with the rest looked up from reference TRBV2 and TRBJ2-2, is EPEVTQTPSHQVTQMGQEVILRCVPISNHLYFYWYRQILGQKVEFLVSFYNNEISEKSEIFDDQFSVERPDGSNFTLKIRSTKLEDSAMYFCASRPEVAGELFFGEGSRLTVL.